This is a list of T cell receptor beta chains from one sample in a study of beta chain features in type 1 diabetes. Clones were read by immunoSEQ multiplex PCR, and TCRdb kept only the in-frame ones, dropping some. Of about 160,000 clones detected, around 7.8% appear once; the ten largest clones hold more than 0.75%. Sample: central memory CD4+ T cells from blood. Source of these receptors: a woman aged 40 to 50 with type 1 diabetes. Each CDR3 is given with its conserved first and last residue. D genes are given only for firm matches. Size tells how often a clone was seen (once, few, many) or the class of an expanded clone, and some rows leave it out.

CDR3aa	CDR3nt	abundance	d_gene	j_gene	v_gene
CAWNIRTGHQPQHF	TGTGCCTGGAATATAAGGACAGGACATCAGCCCCAGCATTTT	few	TRBD1	TRBJ1-5	TRBV30
CASSLLSSSYNEQFF	TGCGCCAGCAGCTTGCTCTCCAGCTCCTACAATGAGCAGTTCTTC	few	NA	TRBJ2-1	TRBV5-1
CASFPRDRLGGYTF	TGTGCCAGCTTCCCCCGGGACAGACTTGGTGGCTACACCTTC	few	TRBD1	TRBJ1-2	TRBV18
CASSLAGFGEKLFF	TGTGCCAGCAGCTTAGCAGGGTTTGGGGAAAAACTGTTTTTT	NA	NA	TRBJ1-4	TRBV11-2
CASSQQGISGNTIYF	TGTGCCAGCAGTCAACAGGGAATTTCTGGAAACACCATATATTTT	NA	NA	TRBJ1-3	TRBV7-2
CASSFGHRGQNTAFF	TGTGCCAGCAGCTTCGGACACAGGGGGCAGAATACGGCTTTCTTT	NA	TRBD1	TRBJ1-1	TRBV5-6
CASSSLGGETQYF	TGTGCCAGCAGTTCCCTAGGGGGAGAGACCCAGTACTTC	NA	NA	TRBJ2-5	TRBV27
CASSQAGQVENEQFF	TGCGCCAGCAGCCAAGCAGGCCAGGTCGAGAATGAGCAGTTCTTC	few	NA	TRBJ2-1	TRBV4-1
CASSRSSGTAYGYTF	TGTGCCAGCAGCCGATCGTCCGGGACAGCCTATGGCTACACCTTC	few	TRBD1	TRBJ1-2	TRBV9
CAWRKAGRTNTEAFF	TGTGCCTGGAGGAAGGCGGGACGGACGAACACTGAAGCTTTCTTT	few	NA	TRBJ1-1	TRBV30